A single T cell receptor (beta chain) is shown here with its context. The CDR3 runs 15 residues. Germline CDR1 is MDHEN and CDR2 is SYDVKM. V lost 8 bases to trimming and J lost 1 base, with 17 bases between them. In the source study's methods: Reference gene primer amplification yielded estimated nucleated cell counts. TCRdb's table, derived via immunoSEQ multiplex PCR, lists solely in-frame clones and lacks some. V and J calls and clone size follow that table, whereas D and trimming were derived from the DNA. The sample records 250,000 to 300,000 clones, about 86% being singletons. This specimen comes from a study of blood T cell repertoires in COVID-19. Looking at the study overall: COVID-19 samples from acute and convalescent phases originated in the United States, Italy and Spain. Nucleic acid was either cDNA or gDNA, and it came from T cells, B-cell-depleted T cells, or PBMCs.

The V gene is TRBV28, the J gene TRBJ1-2; D remains unclear. The sequence derives from a man aged 18 to 29 with active or convalescent COVID-19. Material: peripheral blood. The CDR3 bases are TGTGCCAGCTCGAGCGAACCGGAAGTTAACTATGGCTACACCTTC. Its translation is CASSSEPEVNYGYTF.